This T cell receptor beta chain derives from a study of T cells after yellow fever vaccination. Overall study: SMART-Seq v4 Ultra Low Input prepared the low-cell-number fractions.

As TCR cDNA was made by 5'RACE template switching, a universal primer site and UMIs were added. Each CDR3 protein gets one entry after TCRdb re-called the 5' RACE reads with MiXCR. The top ten clones hold more than 20% of a sample with 300,000 to 350,000 distinct CDR3 sequences, about 4% of them seen once. Germline CDR1 is SNHLY and CDR2 is FYNNEI. V lost 7 bases, J lost 2 bases, and 5 bases stayed unmatched. This CDR3 has 14 amino acids. The source was PBMCs, collected 5 days after the yellow fever booster vaccination. J is TRBJ2-1 and V is TRBV2; 7 nucleotides match TRBD1. The TCR comes from a man in his late teens or twenties who received the YFV17D yellow fever vaccine. The CDR3 nucleotides are TGTGCCAGCATAACCGGGACAGCCTACAATGAGCAGTTCTTC. Encoded protein: CASITGTAYNEQFF.